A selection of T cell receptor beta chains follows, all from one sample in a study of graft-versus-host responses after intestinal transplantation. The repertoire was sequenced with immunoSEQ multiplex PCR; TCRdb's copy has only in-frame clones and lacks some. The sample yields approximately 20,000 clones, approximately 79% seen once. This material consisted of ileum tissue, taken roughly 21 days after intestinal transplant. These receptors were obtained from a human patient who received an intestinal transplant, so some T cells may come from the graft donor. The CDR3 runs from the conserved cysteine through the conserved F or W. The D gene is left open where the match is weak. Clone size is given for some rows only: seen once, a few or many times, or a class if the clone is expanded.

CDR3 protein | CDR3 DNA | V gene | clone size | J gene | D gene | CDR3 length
CASRGQGDGYTF | TGTGCCAGTAGGGGACAGGGCGATGGCTACACCTTC | TRBV19 | . | TRBJ1-2 | TRBD1 | 12
CASSWWEGNNEQFF | TGTGCCAGTAGCTGGTGGGAGGGAAACAATGAGCAGTTCTTC | TRBV19 | . | TRBJ2-1 | TRBD2 | 14
CASSLWGTASTDTQYF | TGTGCCAGCAGTTTATGGGGCACCGCTTCCACAGATACGCAGTATTTT | TRBV27 | . | TRBJ2-3 | . | 16
CASSWGQLQPQHF | TGTGCCAGCAGTTGGGGGCAGCTTCAGCCCCAGCATTTT | TRBV27 | . | TRBJ1-5 | . | 13
CASSVEVNTEAFF | TGTGCCAGCAGTGTAGAAGTGAACACTGAAGCTTTCTTT | TRBV6-4 | . | TRBJ1-1 | . | 13
CASSLVFSGGNSYTF | TGTGCCAGCAGCTTAGTGTTTTCTGGAGGCAACAGCTACACCTTC | TRBV7-9 | . | TRBJ1-2 | . | 15
CASSSPPMLLGLAGSYNEQFF | TGTGCCAGCAGCTCACCCCCGATGTTGTTGGGCCTCGCTGGCTCCTACAATGAGCAGTTCTTC | TRBV13 | . | TRBJ2-1 | . | 21
CAYQAGDGYTF | TGTGCCTACCAGGCAGGGGATGGCTACACCTTC | TRBV30 | medium-sized | TRBJ1-2 | . | 11
CASRRGYGYTF | TGTGCCAGCAGGAGGGGGTATGGCTACACCTTC | TRBV6-1 | few | TRBJ1-2 | . | 11
CASSPPLGASGSIEETQYF | TGTGCCAGCAGTCCCCCCCTTGGGGCTAGCGGGAGTATTGAAGAGACCCAGTACTTC | TRBV2 | once | TRBJ2-5 | TRBD2 | 19
CASSAHAGTESSGNTIYF | TGTGCCAGCAGCGCACACGCCGGGACAGAGAGCTCTGGAAACACCATATATTTT | TRBV7-2 | . | TRBJ1-3 | TRBD1 | 18
CASSVEPTWTDTQYF | TGTGCCAGCAGCGTAGAGCCAACGTGGACAGATACGCAGTATTTT | TRBV9 | few | TRBJ2-3 | . | 15
CASSYSSVGGYTF | TGTGCCAGCAGTTACTCCAGCGTCGGTGGCTACACCTTC | TRBV6-5 | . | TRBJ1-2 | . | 13
CASSVGGHHTEAFF | TGTGCCAGCAGCGTAGGGGGACATCACACTGAAGCTTTCTTT | TRBV9 | . | TRBJ1-1 | . | 14
CATSVGHRRDTQYF | TGTGCCACCAGCGTGGGTCACAGAAGGGATACGCAGTATTTT | TRBV15 | . | TRBJ2-3 | . | 14
CASTASLAPAHEQFF | TGTGCCAGCACCGCTAGTTTAGCCCCGGCGCATGAGCAGTTCTTC | TRBV7-3 | . | TRBJ2-1 | . | 15
CSVDFLLISYEQYF | TGCAGCGTTGACTTTCTCTTAATCTCCTACGAGCAGTACTTC | TRBV29-1 | . | TRBJ2-7 | . | 14
CASSLPPGTTVSYEQYF | TGTGCCAGCAGCCTACCCCCGGGAACCACCGTTTCCTACGAGCAGTACTTC | TRBV28 | . | TRBJ2-7 | . | 17
CASSHVRRQGPGDNEQFF | TGTGCCAGCAGTCATGTCCGCCGACAGGGGCCGGGGGACAATGAGCAGTTCTTC | TRBV6-8 | . | TRBJ2-1 | TRBD1 | 18
CASSQDRGDTQYF | TGTGCCAGCAGCCAAGATCGGGGAGATACGCAGTATTTT | TRBV4-2 | . | TRBJ2-3 | . | 13
CASSQAYTGATGELFF | TGTGCCAGCAGCCAGGCCTACACAGGGGCTACCGGGGAGCTGTTTTTT | TRBV4-2 | . | TRBJ2-2 | TRBD1 | 16
CASSFGQGVFNIEAFF | TGTGCCAGCAGTTTCGGACAGGGGGTTTTTAATATTGAAGCTTTCTTT | TRBV27 | . | TRBJ1-1 | TRBD1 | 16
CASSGGLAGHEQYF | TGTGCCAGCAGTGGAGGACTAGCGGGACACGAGCAGTACTTC | TRBV6-1 | once | TRBJ2-7 | TRBD2 | 14
CASSKGISGQAISGNTIYF | TGTGCCAGCAGCAAAGGGATTAGTGGGCAGGCGATCTCTGGAAACACCATATATTTT | TRBV21-1 | . | TRBJ1-3 | . | 19
CAWDVGYSNQPQHF | TGTGCCTGGGATGTCGGGTACAGCAATCAGCCCCAGCATTTT | TRBV30 | . | TRBJ1-5 | . | 14
CASSLPGDSYGYTF | TGTGCCAGCAGCCTCCCGGGGGACAGCTATGGCTACACCTTC | TRBV13 | few | TRBJ1-2 | TRBD1 | 14
CASSLVGGSTGELFF | TGTGCCAGCAGCTTGGTGGGGGGGAGCACCGGGGAGCTGTTTTTT | TRBV5-6 | . | TRBJ2-2 | TRBD2 | 15
CAWRFLSPTTNEKLFF | TGTGCCTGGAGGTTCCTAAGCCCGACAACTAATGAAAAACTGTTTTTT | TRBV30 | . | TRBJ1-4 | . | 16
CASSAGLANSYEQYF | TGTGCCAGCAGCGCCGGACTAGCGAACTCCTACGAGCAGTACTTC | TRBV9 | few | TRBJ2-7 | TRBD2 | 15
CASRMGTVYNEQFF | TGTGCCAGCAGGATGGGGACAGTTTACAATGAGCAGTTCTTC | TRBV5-5 | . | TRBJ2-1 | TRBD1 | 14
CASSLVPEGRGYTF | TGTGCCAGCAGCTTAGTTCCGGAGGGACGTGGCTACACCTTC | TRBV11-2 | . | TRBJ1-2 | . | 14
CAWSVQSTDTQYF | TGTGCCTGGAGTGTACAGAGCACAGATACGCAGTATTTT | TRBV30 | . | TRBJ2-3 | . | 13
CASSQAGSSYNEQFF | TGCGCCAGCAGCCAAGCGGGTAGCTCCTACAATGAGCAGTTCTTC | TRBV4-3 | . | TRBJ2-1 | . | 15
CASSKGGATDTQYF | TGTGCCAGCAGCAAAGGGGGGGCCACAGATACGCAGTATTTT | TRBV7-9 | . | TRBJ2-3 | . | 14
CASSPWTGAYGYTF | TGTGCCAGCTCACCATGGACAGGGGCCTATGGCTACACCTTC | TRBV18 | . | TRBJ1-2 | TRBD1 | 14
CASSLSFGGVNTEAFF | TGTGCCAGCAGTTTATCGTTCGGGGGGGTGAACACTGAAGCTTTCTTT | TRBV27 | few | TRBJ1-1 | . | 16
CASESGEKLFF | TGTGCCAGTGAGAGTGGTGAAAAACTGTTTTTT | TRBV19 | . | TRBJ1-4 | . | 11
CTSSQVQGDTGELFF | TGCACCAGCAGCCAAGTACAGGGGGACACCGGGGAGCTGTTTTTT | TRBV1 | . | TRBJ2-2 | . | 15
CASSIWRPGGRGYTF | TGTGCCAGTAGTATTTGGCGCCCCGGGGGTCGGGGCTACACCTTC | TRBV19 | . | TRBJ1-2 | . | 15
CASSPVGGLLETQYF | TGTGCCAGCAGCCCCGTCGGGGGGTTGTTAGAGACCCAGTACTTC | TRBV7-9 | few | TRBJ2-5 | TRBD2 | 15
CASSQGEISGANVLTF | TGCGCCAGCAGCCAAGGTGAGATCTCTGGGGCCAACGTCCTGACTTTC | TRBV4-3 | . | TRBJ2-6 | . | 16
CASSLVSGELFF | TGTGCCAGCAGCTTGGTTTCTGGGGAGCTGTTTTTT | TRBV5-4 | . | TRBJ2-2 | . | 12
CASTWGGGGTDTQYF | TGTGCCAGCACGTGGGGCGGGGGAGGGACAGATACGCAGTATTTT | TRBV27 | . | TRBJ2-3 | TRBD2 | 15
CASSALSGTASYEQYF | TGTGCCAGCAGTGCTTTGTCCGGGACAGCTTCCTACGAGCAGTACTTC | TRBV27 | . | TRBJ2-7 | TRBD1 | 16
CASTMGGPNTEAFF | TGTGCCAGTACCATGGGGGGGCCGAACACTGAAGCTTTCTTT | TRBV19 | few | TRBJ1-1 | . | 14
CASGTGDYGPNSPLHF | TGTGCCAGTGGGACAGGGGACTATGGCCCGAATTCACCCCTCCACTTT | TRBV2 | few | TRBJ1-6 | TRBD1 | 16
CASSLSGISNQPQHF | TGTGCCAGCAGCTTGTCAGGGATCAGCAATCAGCCCCAGCATTTT | TRBV5-5 | . | TRBJ1-5 | . | 15
CASSSRWQGDNSPLHF | TGCGCCAGCAGCTCTAGATGGCAGGGTGATAATTCACCCCTCCACTTT | TRBV7-8 | . | TRBJ1-6 | . | 16
CASSVRRQDYGYTF | TGTGCCAGCAGTGTAAGGAGACAGGACTATGGCTACACCTTC | TRBV25-1 | . | TRBJ1-2 | . | 14
CASSRDIGTHEQYF | TGTGCCAGCAGCCGGGACATCGGTACACACGAGCAGTACTTC | TRBV6-5 | . | TRBJ2-7 | . | 14
CASSPNPGLVHYEQYF | TGCGCCAGCAGCCCCAACCCGGGACTAGTACACTACGAGCAGTACTTC | TRBV5-1 | . | TRBJ2-7 | TRBD2 | 16
CASSLVGVFYGYTF | TGTGCCAGCAGCTTGGTGGGCGTTTTCTATGGCTACACCTTC | TRBV5-4 | . | TRBJ1-2 | . | 14
CASSLLAGTDTQYF | TGTGCCAGCAGCTTACTAGCGGGCACAGATACGCAGTATTTT | TRBV7-9 | . | TRBJ2-3 | TRBD2 | 14
CASSLSGYAEAFF | TGCGCCAGCAGCCTTAGCGGGTACGCTGAAGCTTTCTTT | TRBV5-1 | . | TRBJ1-1 | . | 13
CASSVLYAANYGYTF | TGTGCCAGCAGTGTGCTGTACGCGGCTAACTATGGCTACACCTTC | TRBV6-1 | . | TRBJ1-2 | . | 15
CASSLDRSGETQYF | TGTGCCAGCAGCCTCGACAGGTCAGGCGAGACCCAGTACTTC | TRBV6-1 | . | TRBJ2-5 | . | 14